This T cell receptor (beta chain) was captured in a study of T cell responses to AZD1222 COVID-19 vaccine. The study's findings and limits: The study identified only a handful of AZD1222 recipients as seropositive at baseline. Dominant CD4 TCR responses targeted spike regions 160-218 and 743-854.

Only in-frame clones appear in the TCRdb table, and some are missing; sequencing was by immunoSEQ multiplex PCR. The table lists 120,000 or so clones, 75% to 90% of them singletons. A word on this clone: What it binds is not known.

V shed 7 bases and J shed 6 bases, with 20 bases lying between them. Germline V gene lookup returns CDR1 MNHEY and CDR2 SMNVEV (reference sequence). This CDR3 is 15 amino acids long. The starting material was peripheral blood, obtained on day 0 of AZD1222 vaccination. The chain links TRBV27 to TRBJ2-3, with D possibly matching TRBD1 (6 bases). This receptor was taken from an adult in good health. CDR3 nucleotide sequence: TGTGCCAGCATTGACAGGCCAGGGGTATGGGATACGCAGTATTTT. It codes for CASIDRPGVWDTQYF.